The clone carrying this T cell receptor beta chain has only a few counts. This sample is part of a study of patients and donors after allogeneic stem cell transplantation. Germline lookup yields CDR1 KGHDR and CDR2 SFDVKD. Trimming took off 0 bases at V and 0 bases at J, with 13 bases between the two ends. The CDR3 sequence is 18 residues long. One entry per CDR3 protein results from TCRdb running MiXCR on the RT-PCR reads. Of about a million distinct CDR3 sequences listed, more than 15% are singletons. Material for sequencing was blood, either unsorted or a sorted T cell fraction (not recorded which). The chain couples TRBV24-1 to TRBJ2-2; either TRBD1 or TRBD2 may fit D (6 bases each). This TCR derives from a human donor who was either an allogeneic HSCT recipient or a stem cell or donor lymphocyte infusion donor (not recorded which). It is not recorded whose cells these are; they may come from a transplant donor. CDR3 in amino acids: CATSDLQGGYPNTGELFF. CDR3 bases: TGTGCCACCAGTGATTTGCAAGGGGGGTATCCGAACACCGGGGAGCTGTTTTTT.